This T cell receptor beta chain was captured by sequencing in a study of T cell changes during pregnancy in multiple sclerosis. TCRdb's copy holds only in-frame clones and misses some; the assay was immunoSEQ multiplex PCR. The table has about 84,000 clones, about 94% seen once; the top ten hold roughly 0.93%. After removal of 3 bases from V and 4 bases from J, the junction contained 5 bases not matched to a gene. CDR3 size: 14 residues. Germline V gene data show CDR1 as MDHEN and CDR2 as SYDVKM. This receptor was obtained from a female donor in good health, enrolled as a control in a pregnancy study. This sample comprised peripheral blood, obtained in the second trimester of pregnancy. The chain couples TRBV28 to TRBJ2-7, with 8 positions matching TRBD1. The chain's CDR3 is CASSFGGQGYEQYF. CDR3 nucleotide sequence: TGTGCCAGCAGTTTCGGTGGACAGGGATACGAGCAGTACTTC.